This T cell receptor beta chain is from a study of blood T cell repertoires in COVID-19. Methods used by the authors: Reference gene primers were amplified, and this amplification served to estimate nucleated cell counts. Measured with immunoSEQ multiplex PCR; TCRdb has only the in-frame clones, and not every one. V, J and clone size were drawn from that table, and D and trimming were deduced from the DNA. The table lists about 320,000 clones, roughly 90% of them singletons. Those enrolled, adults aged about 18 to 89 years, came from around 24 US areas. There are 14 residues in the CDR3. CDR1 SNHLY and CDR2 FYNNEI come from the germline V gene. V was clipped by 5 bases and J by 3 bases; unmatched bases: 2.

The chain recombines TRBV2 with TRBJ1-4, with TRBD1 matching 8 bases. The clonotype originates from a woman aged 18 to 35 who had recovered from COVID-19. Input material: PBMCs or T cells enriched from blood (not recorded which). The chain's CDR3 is CASSRTGPNEKLFF. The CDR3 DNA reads TGTGCCAGCAGTCGGACAGGGCCTAATGAAAAACTGTTTTTT.